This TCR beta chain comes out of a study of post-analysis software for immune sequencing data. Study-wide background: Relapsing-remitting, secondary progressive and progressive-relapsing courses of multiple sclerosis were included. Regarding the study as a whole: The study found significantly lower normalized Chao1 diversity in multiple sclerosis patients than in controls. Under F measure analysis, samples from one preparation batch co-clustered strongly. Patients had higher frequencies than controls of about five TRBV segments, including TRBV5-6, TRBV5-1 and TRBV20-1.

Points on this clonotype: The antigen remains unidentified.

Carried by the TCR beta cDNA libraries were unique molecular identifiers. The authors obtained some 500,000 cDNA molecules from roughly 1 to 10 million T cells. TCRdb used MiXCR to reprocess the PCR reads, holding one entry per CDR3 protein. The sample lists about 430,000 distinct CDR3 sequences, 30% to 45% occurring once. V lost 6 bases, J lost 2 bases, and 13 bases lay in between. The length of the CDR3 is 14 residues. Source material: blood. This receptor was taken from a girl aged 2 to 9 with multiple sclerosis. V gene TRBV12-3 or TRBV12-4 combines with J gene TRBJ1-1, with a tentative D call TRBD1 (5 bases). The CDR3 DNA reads TGTGCCAGCAGCCAACCCGGACACAACACTGAAGCTTTCTTT. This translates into CASSQPGHNTEAFF.